Listed below are T cell receptor beta chains from one sample, sequenced in a study of CXCR3-negative and CXCR3-positive naive CD8 T cells. For each CDR3 protein, TCRdb gives one entry from its re-call of the 5' RACE reads, without DNA. Across tens of thousands of distinct CDR3 sequences, the top ten clones capture around 0.58% of the sample. Sequencing was carried out using naive CXCR3+ CD8+ T cells from blood. These receptors were taken from a human donor in good health. Some clones in this sample may be carry-over from other donors' samples. The CDR3 runs from the conserved cysteine through the conserved F or W.

>TRBV7-3|18|TRBJ2-3
CASSLHAPGLKLTDTQYF
>TRBV11-3|15|TRBJ2-1
CASSLGGLSYNEQFF
>TRBV7-6|16|TRBJ2-5
CASSSGEAGGQETQYF
>TRBV5-1|12|TRBJ2-3
CASSYHTDTQYF
>TRBV3-1|13|TRBJ1-1
CASSSGKWTEAFF
>TRBV13|15|TRBJ2-7
CASSAFSGRLYEQYF
>TRBV6-2/TRBV6-3|15|TRBJ1-5
CASSYLGQGAQPQHF
>TRBV5-1|16|TRBJ2-5
CASSLDPSGSQETQYF
>TRBV7-3|15|TRBJ2-3
CASSLRGGATDTQYF
>TRBV28|13|TRBJ2-7
CASSFSGAGEQYF
>TRBV15|17|TRBJ1-5
CATSDPIDRGSNQPQHF
>TRBV5-1|14|TRBJ2-3
CASSPRGPGDTQYF
>TRBV27|14|TRBJ2-1
CASSRGTPHNEQFF
>TRBV10-3|16|TRBJ2-1
CAISERNPSSYNEQFF
>TRBV20-1|13|TRBJ1-1
CSAAGGGDTEAFF
>TRBV20-1|15|TRBJ1-1
CSASPTFLEDTEAFF
>TRBV6-5|11|TRBJ1-1
CAAGGYTEAFF
>TRBV7-2|15|TRBJ2-3
CASSFGSGAPDTQYF
>TRBV5-1|15|TRBJ1-5
CASSPGGLHNQPQHF
>TRBV7-2|16|TRBJ2-7
CASSLSAGHLIYEQYF
>TRBV29-1|13|TRBJ2-7
CSVDLGNSYEQYF
>TRBV7-9|15|TRBJ1-5
CASSTSGTGEQPQHF
>TRBV29-1|12|TRBJ2-7
CSVEDQGYEQYF
>TRBV19|13|TRBJ2-1
CASRNHDDNEQFF
>TRBV3-1|15|TRBJ2-5
CASSLGNYGEETQYF
>TRBV28|14|TRBJ2-7
CASRLLARGYEQYF
>TRBV29-1|12|TRBJ1-2
CSVDRGIRGYTF
>TRBV9|14|TRBJ2-3
CASSVGRPTDTQYF
>TRBV14|16|TRBJ2-5
CASSPRQGAMQETQYF
>TRBV20-1|11|TRBJ2-2
CSEDPPGELFF
>TRBV9|16|TRBJ2-4
CASSHNRARAKNIQYF
>TRBV2|14|TRBJ2-1
CASTVWDSSNEQFF
>TRBV3-1|17|TRBJ2-1
CASSQVGYLSSYNEQFF
>TRBV29-1|11|TRBJ2-1
CSVVQGPEQFF
>TRBV12-3/TRBV12-4|14|TRBJ1-1
CASRSGGGKTEAFF
>TRBV12-3/TRBV12-4|19|TRBJ2-3
CASSPFTGTSGSRKDTQYF
>TRBV12-3/TRBV12-4|18|TRBJ1-1
CASSLSWDPMTRNTEAFF
>TRBV6-2/TRBV6-3|14|TRBJ2-1
CASSYSGGTNEQFF
>TRBV20-1|15|TRBJ2-7
CSARGGYSSSYEQYF
>TRBV5-1|13|TRBJ2-7
CASSLEDSYEQYF
>TRBV20-1|14|TRBJ1-5
CSASGGVGNQPQHF
>TRBV28|15|TRBJ2-5
CASRQGKVLQETQYF
>TRBV4-3|15|TRBJ2-5
CASSRHRGWVETQYF